This TCR beta chain was documented in a study of cytomegalovirus exposure and HLA in healthy donors listed by TCRdb under 2017. In the study overall: According to an earlier analysis of a few hundred of the donors, 150 million to 200 million T cells yielded 117 million unique TCR beta sequences and 276 Gb of sequence data. An early release that covered fewer than 800 HLA-typed donors contained 300 to 350 gigabases of sequencing data and 65 million to 100 million unique TCR sequences. The genetic ancestry cluster associated with self-reported Caucasian donors included 70% to 85% of the 350 to 500 genotyped donors. The study aimed to test whether signatures of past pathogen exposure could be identified by cataloging public T cell receptors. The T cell repertoires of 666 subjects were profiled by immunosequencing and related to cytomegalovirus serostatus. Along with the approximately 620-subject first cohort, a separate validation cohort of over a hundred different subjects was used. To predict cytomegalovirus infection status, the study brought together high-throughput TCR immunosequencing, statistical association of individual TCRs with disease status, and machine learning. A later analysis re-examined previously published TCR beta repertoires from roughly 650 donors and added high-resolution HLA genotyping to investigate patterns of TCR occurrence. Rather than using new phenotypic data, the later analysis identified candidate immune exposures from TCR beta sequences and from how often those sequences occurred across donors. To decide whether each TCR beta V gene segment behaved as functional or pseudogenic, an earlier analysis of some 600 of the donors relied on high-throughput TCR beta sequencing. Donor age, sex, ethnicity and CMV serostatus were compiled alongside the repertoire data. Genome-wide SNP genotypes for about three fifths of the roughly 670 donors were used in a later genetic analysis, which treated that subset as a discovery cohort. All discovery cohort repertoires had been generated using a single sequencing platform. HLA typing covered class I and class II loci at four-digit resolution. The number of donors typed differed by locus, with 629-630 for A, B, C, DRB1 and DQB1, roughly 520 for DQA1, 606 for DPA1, and some 470 for DPB1. Because of strong linkage in the cohort, roughly five DR-DQ haplotypes were treated as single units for association and clustering. Across 300 to 500 genotyped donors of the cohort, an average of approximately 200,000 unique TCR beta nucleotide sequences per donor were sequenced, and roughly 20% of those sequences were non-productive. The study at large found these results: Assigning TCR associations to individual alleles was difficult when HLA alleles, especially DR and DQ, strongly co-occurred. The only immune exposure information available for the cohort was CMV serostatus. Presence/absence analyses assumed roughly uniform sequencing depth across donors, an assumption that may not hold. Because the 87-base-pair reads could not distinguish some IMGT-functional V segments, including TRBV6-2 and TRBV6-3, those segments were excluded. According to a later genetic analysis, donors in an Asian-associated ancestry cluster had fewer N-insertions in productive TCRs than the approximately 610-donor mean. A later analysis found that HLA-associated TCR beta chains were more clonally expanded and had lower generation probabilities than equally common non-associated chains. Because counts were too low, seventeen rarely observed V segments, including chromosome 9 orphons, were excluded from the earlier analysis of about 500 of the donors. Most CMV-associated TCR beta chains appeared to be HLA-restricted in a later analysis, and the HLA associations seemed to be driven largely by CMV exposure. Specific HLA alleles were associated with 18,000 or so TCR beta sequences at a false discovery rate of 0.05 in a later analysis. According to a later analysis, TCR association rates differed among HLA loci, with DRB1 alleles showing the most associated TCRs and HLA-C alleles showing the fewest. A further reported finding was that TCR beta sequences accurately predicted the HLA-A and HLA-B alleles for most subjects in the first cohort. In vitro tests confirmed that a few of the cytomegalovirus-associated TCR beta chains recognize cytomegalovirus antigens. A later genetic analysis associated a missense DCLRE1C variant with V-gene and J-gene trimming of TCR beta chains, and an independent cohort replicated the association. Most TCR sequences were observed very rarely across donors, whereas some public TCRs were present in many individuals. The authors suggested that the approach could potentially be generalized to other disease states and immunological phenotypes. A later analysis reported that several top co-occurrence clusters appeared linked to parvovirus B19, influenza, CMV and Epstein-Barr virus. Linkage disequilibrium might explain the correlated functional status among segregating V segments, but an unknown experimental factor could not be excluded. The cohort was sequenced for TCR beta chains only, and without alpha or paired-chain data the features that could be detected were limited. The sequencing pipeline was judged likely to have produced a cluster of highly shared sequence variants as a technical artifact. A total of some 180 TCR beta chains were listed by the study as associated with cytomegalovirus. Because HLA typing was missing for some donors at each locus, association tests included only the typed subset. In an earlier analysis of roughly 500 of the donors, most TCR beta V segments appeared in productive rearrangements about 87% or about 30% of the time, broadly matching IMGT annotations. The classifier was reported to diagnose cytomegalovirus status with high specificity and sensitivity in both the original and validation cohorts.

Concerning this clone itself: Its antigen is unknown. No base quality information exists; no much larger clone differs at one position.

Library preparation employed the immunoSEQ multiplex PCR assay. A mixture of 60 forward primers for TCR Vbeta segments and 13 reverse primers for TCR Jbeta segments was used in the multiplex PCR. A multiplex PCR assay on genomic DNA amplified the CDR3 region of rearranged TCR beta genes. Amplified TCR beta libraries were sequenced as 87-base-pair reads on the Illumina HiSeq System. Concerning the study's data processing: Across the 700 or so repertoires, a later analysis counted some 81 million unique TCR beta chains, around 11 million of which were shared by at least two donors. Raw reads were error-corrected and collapsed into unique sequences with a nearest-neighbor algorithm that merged closely related sequences to remove PCR and sequencing errors. To assign V, D and J gene segments, CDR3 sequences were aligned to IMGT reference sequences. For a sequence to be retained, at least a six-nucleotide match to both a V gene segment and a J gene segment was required. A rearrangement was called productive if the CDR3 had no stop codons and remained in frame with V and J, and every other rearrangement was called non-productive. CDR3 was defined by IMGT convention, running from the second conserved V-encoded cysteine to the conserved J-encoded phenylalanine. In an earlier analysis of roughly 610 of the donors, sequences lacking an unambiguous match to a single V gene segment were excluded. An earlier analysis of 587 of the donors called V segments functional above 56.7% productive rearrangements and segregating when the between-donor standard deviation exceeded 5%. A statistical classification framework was built to diagnose cytomegalovirus status from the catalog of TCR beta chain sequences. In a later analysis, TCR nucleotide sequences were compared against IMGT/GENE-DB human TR gene sequences so that V and J genes could be assigned. The TCRdist pipeline was used in a later analysis to assign CDR3 sequences and most-parsimonious VDJ recombination scenarios. In a later analysis, each TCR beta chain was defined by its CDR3 amino acid sequence together with its V-gene family, and reads lacking a unique V-gene family were excluded. A later analysis removed 600 or so highly shared, low-generation-probability nucleotide sequences to deal with suspected cross-contamination and a sequencing artifact. A later analysis calculated a clonal expansion index for each public chain from normalized within-repertoire ranks of inferred template counts. In a later analysis, generation probabilities were computed with a VDJ recombination model fitted to out-of-frame rearrangements, and the resulting probabilities were checked against IGoR. In a later analysis, TCR-TCR, TCR-HLA and TCR-CMV co-occurrence was scored with hypergeometric tests, and a repertoire-size bias correction was applied to TCR pairs. A later analysis estimated false discovery rates by permuting HLA or CMV assignments 20 times. A later analysis grouped co-occurring TCRs with DBSCAN, adding TCRdist sequence similarity when clustering within HLA-allele-positive subsets. Repertoires with fewer than 30,000 or more than 120,000 public chains were left out of co-occurrence clustering, as were four to six repertoires with anomalous nucleotide sharing. TCRdb obtained this table from immuneACCESS and retained in-frame rearrangements with V and J assigned. These tables miss some clones; where compared with another copy, unresolved V genes account for less than half of the shortfall, and the remainder is unexplained. V and J calls and clone size follow that table, whereas D and trimming were derived from the DNA. The sample table lists some 190,000 clones, roughly 90% of them with a count of one. The ten largest clones represent approximately 0.98% of the sample.

The cohort was made up of approximately 670 healthy bone marrow donors. Cohort members were all nominally healthy when sampled, although unrecorded immune exposures were likely present. The donor tested CMV seronegative and was one of the 352 seronegative cohort members. Each donor provided a peripheral blood sample, and peripheral blood mononuclear cells were used for TCR beta sequencing. Genomic DNA extraction from the blood cell samples was performed with the Qiagen DNeasy Blood Extraction Kit. V is reduced by 2 bases and J by 5 bases, leaving a spacing of 13 bases between them. CDR1 MRHNA and CDR2 SNTAGT were looked up in the germline V gene. Reading from cysteine to phenylalanine, the CDR3 counts 15 amino acids. The entry retains the CDR3 DNA only, 45 bases that are in frame from base 1.

The TCR comes from a boy aged 2 to 10 in good health and CMV-seronegative. Material for sequencing was PBMCs. The chain is made from TRBV6-4 and TRBJ2-1; the D segment could be TRBD1, given 5 matching bases. The CDR3 in this case is CASSDPRVKNNEQFF. The DNA sequence reads TGTGCCAGCAGTGACCCCAGGGTCAAGAACAATGAGCAGTTCTTC.